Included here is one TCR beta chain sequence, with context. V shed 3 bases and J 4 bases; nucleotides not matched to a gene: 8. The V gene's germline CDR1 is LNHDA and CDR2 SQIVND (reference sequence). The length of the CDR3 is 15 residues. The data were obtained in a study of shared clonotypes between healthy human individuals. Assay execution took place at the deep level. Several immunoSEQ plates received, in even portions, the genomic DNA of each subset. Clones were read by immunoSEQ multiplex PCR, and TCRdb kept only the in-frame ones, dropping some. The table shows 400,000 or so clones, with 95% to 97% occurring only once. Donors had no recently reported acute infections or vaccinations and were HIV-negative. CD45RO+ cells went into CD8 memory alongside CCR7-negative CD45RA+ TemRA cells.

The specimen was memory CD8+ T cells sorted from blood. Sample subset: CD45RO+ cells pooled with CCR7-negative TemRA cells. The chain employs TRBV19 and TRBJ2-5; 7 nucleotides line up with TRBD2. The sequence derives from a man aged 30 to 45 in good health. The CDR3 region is CASSIWGGEIETQYF. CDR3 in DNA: TGTGCCAGTAGTATCTGGGGGGGGGAGATAGAGACCCAGTACTTC.